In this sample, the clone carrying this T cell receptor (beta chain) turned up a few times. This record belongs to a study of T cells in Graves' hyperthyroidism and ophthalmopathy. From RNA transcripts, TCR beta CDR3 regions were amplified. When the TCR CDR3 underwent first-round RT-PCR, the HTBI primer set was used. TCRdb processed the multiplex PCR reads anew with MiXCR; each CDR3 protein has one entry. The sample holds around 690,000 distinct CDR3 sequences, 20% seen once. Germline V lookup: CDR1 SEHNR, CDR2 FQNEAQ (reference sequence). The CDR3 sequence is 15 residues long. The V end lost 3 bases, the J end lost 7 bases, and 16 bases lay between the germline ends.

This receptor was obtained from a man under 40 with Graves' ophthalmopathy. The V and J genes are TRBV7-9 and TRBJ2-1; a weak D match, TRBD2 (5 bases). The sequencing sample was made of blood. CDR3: CASSFFAGIANEQFF. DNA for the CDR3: TGTGCCAGCAGCTTCTTCGCCGGGATAGCGAATGAGCAGTTCTTC.